A single T cell receptor beta chain is shown here with its context. Its cognate antigen is unknown. The data originate from a study of graft-versus-host responses after intestinal transplantation. The table came from immunoSEQ multiplex PCR; TCRdb's copy has only in-frame clones and leaves some out. The sample consists of roughly 56,000 clones, around 91% of them appearing once. The CDR3 spans 16 residues. V was cut by 3 bases and J by 0 bases, with 12 bases left in between. Germline V gene data show CDR1 as MNHEY and CDR2 as SMNVEV (reference sequence). Study-wide findings and caveats: Marrow from the recipient contained GvH clones, some of which had appeared first in ileum or blood.

The chain joins TRBV27 to TRBJ2-1; no firm D call. This specimen was PBMCs, taken almost 120 days after intestinal transplantation. The sequence was obtained from a human patient who received an intestinal transplant, so some T cells may come from the graft donor. CDR3 DNA sequence: TGTGCCAGCAGTTTCCTAAGGCCCAGCTCCTACAATGAGCAGTTCTTC. Amino acid sequence: CASSFLRPSSYNEQFF.